Listed here are 6 T cell receptor beta chains from one sample, sequenced in a study of memory CD4+ T cells and cytomegalovirus serostatus. Sequencing used immunoSEQ multiplex PCR; TCRdb keeps in-frame clones, though not all of them. The table lists 50,000 to 65,000 clones, around 77% of them singletons. The sort gate was single viable CD3+CD4+CD8-CD45RO+ cells for memory CD4+ T cells. Sequenced material: memory CD4+ T cells from blood. The source is an adult in good health and CMV-seronegative.

V usage is TRBV5-6 and J usage is TRBJ2-1; TRBD1 might be the D (6 bases). This CDR3 contains 14 residues. Germline loops: CDR1 SGHDT, CDR2 YYEEEE. V shed 1 base and J shed 8 bases, with 13 bases lying between them. This chain's CDR3 is CASSLSARGYEQFF. In DNA form, the CDR3 reads TGTGCCAGCAGCTTGTCAGCCAGGGGTTATGAGCAGTTCTTC.

V and J are TRBV18 and TRBJ1-1, with D hard to call. Trimming pared 3 bases from V and 3 bases from J, leaving 8 bases between. CDR1 KGHSH and CDR2 LQKENI come from the germline V gene. This CDR3 is 13 amino acids long. CDR3 bases: TGTGCCAGCTCACCTCAACCGGACACTGAAGCTTTCTTT. Protein: CASSPQPDTEAFF.

V and J are TRBV6-1 and TRBJ1-1; TRBD1 aligns across 8 bases. Unmatched junction bases numbered 4, after V lost 6 bases and J lost 1 base. The CDR3 covers 14 residues. The germline V gene encodes CDR1 MNHNS and CDR2 SASEGT. CDR3 bases: TGTGCCAGCAGGGGTGACAGGGGGAACACTGAAGCTTTCTTT. This encodes CASRGDRGNTEAFF.

The chain combines TRBV5-4 with TRBJ1-3, with D unresolved. Germline V gives CDR1 SGHNT, CDR2 YYREEE (reference sequence). V gave up 2 bases and J gave up 0 bases, with 9 bases separating them. CDR3 length: 15 amino acids. CDR3 region: CASSLAAVSGNTIYF. In nucleotides, the CDR3 is TGTGCCAGCAGCTTAGCGGCCGTCTCTGGAAACACCATATATTTT.

The rearrangement links TRBV7-9 to TRBJ2-3; D is tentatively TRBD1 or TRBD2 (6 bases each). Germline CDR1 SEHNR, CDR2 FQNEAQ (reference sequence). This CDR3 region has 15 residues. The V and J ends lost 4 bases and 1 base respectively, with 12 bases between them. CDR3 protein: CASSSPEGGTDTQYF. Written as DNA, the CDR3 is TGTGCCAGCAGCTCTCCGGAGGGGGGCACAGATACGCAGTATTTT.

In this sample, this clone turned up a few times. The chain uses TRBV19 and TRBJ1-1; a possible D gene is TRBD1 (6 bases). Germline assignment: CDR1 LNHDA and CDR2 SQIVND (reference sequence). The CDR3 loop spans 13 amino acids. Trimming removed 4 bases at V and 3 bases at J, with 9 bases between. Here the CDR3 DNA reads TGTGCCAGTAGTAGGGCAGGGGACACTGAAGCTTTCTTT. Its protein product is CASSRAGDTEAFF.